These 22 T cell receptor beta chains came from one sample sequenced in a study of shared clonotypes between healthy human individuals. The protocol was immunoSEQ multiplex PCR, while the TCRdb copy is restricted to in-frame clones and leaves out a portion. The sample lists 2,500,000 or so clones, about nine tenths seen once, with around 0.4% in the top ten. The sequenced material came from naive CD4+ T cells from PBMCs. Subset meaning: CD45RA+ positively selected. All receptors come from a man aged 18 to 30 in good health. Some clones in this sample may be carry-over from other donors' samples.

This clone has only one observation. The rearrangement joins TRBV7-2 to TRBJ1-4; TRBD1 matches 7 bases. The length of the CDR3 is 17 residues. Per germline, CDR1 SGHTA and CDR2 FQGNSA. Trimming cost V 5 bases and J 4 bases; bases outside gene matches: 13. DNA for the CDR3: TGTGCCAGCAGCCTAATGGGGGCCGGGACAGTTAATGAAAAACTGTTTTTT. It translates to CASSLMGAGTVNEKLFF.

The rearrangement links TRBV28 to TRBJ1-5, with D possibly matching TRBD1 (5 bases). V shed 7 bases and J shed 5 bases, with 15 bases lying between them. This CDR3 region has 14 residues. In germline, CDR1 is MDHEN, CDR2 SYDVKM. Here the CDR3 DNA reads TGTGCCAGCACCCTGGGGGTGGAGGATCAGCCCCAGCATTTT. Translating it yields CASTLGVEDQPQHF. Combining the CDR3 with reference TRBV28 and TRBJ1-5 gives the whole variable domain DVKVTQSSRYLVKRTGEKVFLECVQDMDHENMFWYRQDPGLGLRLIYFSYDVKMKEKGDIPEGYSVSREKKERFSLILESASTNQTSMYLCASTLGVEDQPQHFGDGTRLSIL.

This chain joins TRBV6-1 and TRBJ2-7; 7 bases are shared with TRBD1. The ends lost 1 base at V and 0 bases at J; junction bases unmatched: 6. This CDR3 contains 16 residues. CDR1 MNHNS and CDR2 SASEGT come from the germline V gene. DNA for the CDR3: TGTGCCAGCAGTGAAGAAGCGACAGGGTACTCCTACGAGCAGTACTTC. This gives the protein CASSEEATGYSYEQYF.

This sequence joins TRBV9 and TRBJ1-1; D is unclear. Germline-derived CDR1 and CDR2 are SGDLS and YYNGEE. Trimming removed 3 bases at V and 0 bases at J, with 6 bases between. The CDR3 consists of 13 residues. This chain's CDR3 is CASSAYLNTEAFF. CDR3 in DNA: TGTGCCAGCAGCGCGTACTTGAACACTGAAGCTTTCTTT.

V is TRBV15 and J is TRBJ2-7; 10 positions match TRBD2. CDR3 size: 16 residues. V shed 3 bases and J 0 bases; nucleotides not matched to a gene: 5. The germline V gene has CDR1 LNHNV and CDR2 YYDKDF (reference sequence). The CDR3 is CATSRGPSGSSYEQYF. The CDR3 DNA reads as TGTGCCACCAGCAGGGGTCCTAGCGGGAGCTCCTACGAGCAGTACTTC. Supplemented by reference TRBV15 and TRBJ2-7, the full variable domain reads DAMVIQNPRYQVTQFGKPVTLSCSQTLNHNVMYWYQQKSSQAPKLLFHYYDKDFNNEADTPDNFQSRRPNTSFCFLDIRSPGLGDTAMYLCATSRGPSGSSYEQYFGPGTRLTVT.

This sequence joins TRBV2 and TRBJ1-5, with 9 bases fitting TRBD1. This CDR3 region has 14 residues. Germline lookup yields CDR1 SNHLY and CDR2 FYNNEI. V trimming: 6 bases; J trimming: 6 bases; junction bases outside the gene matches: 6. The CDR3 sequence is CASSGDRASQPQHF. The DNA for the CDR3 is TGTGCCAGCAGCGGGGACAGGGCGAGTCAGCCCCAGCATTTT.

The rearrangement uses TRBV7-9 and TRBJ1-5, with D hard to call. The CDR3 has 14 residues. V lost 1 base and J lost 2, with 6 bases in between. The germline CDR1 and CDR2 sequences are SEHNR and FQNEAQ (reference sequence). The CDR3 loop reads CASSLGEGNQPQHF. The CDR3 nucleotides read TGTGCCAGCAGCTTAGGAGAGGGCAATCAGCCCCAGCATTTT.

The V gene is TRBV5-1, the J gene TRBJ2-2; 10 bases fit TRBD2. Germline CDR1 reads SGHRS; CDR2 reads YFSETQ. V shed 4 bases, J shed 7 bases, and the junction held 13 bases outside the gene matches. The CDR3 contains 17 residues. CDR3 sequence: CASSPDTLAGVVGELFF. CDR3 nucleotide sequence: TGCGCCAGCAGCCCGGACACTCTAGCGGGAGTGGTCGGGGAGCTGTTTTTT.

This chain joins TRBV15 and TRBJ1-2, with 10 bases aligning to TRBD1. J was trimmed by 4 bases and V by 9 bases; bases with no gene match: 8. There are 14 residues in the CDR3. The V gene's germline CDR1 is LNHNV and CDR2 YYDKDF (reference sequence). The CDR3 here is CATERDRGPYGYTF. CDR3 nucleotides: TGTGCCACGGAACGGGACAGGGGTCCCTATGGCTACACCTTC.

The chain employs TRBV5-1 and TRBJ2-5; 10 nucleotides match TRBD1. CDR1 is SGHRS and CDR2 is YFSETQ in the germline V gene. The CDR3 contains 17 residues. V was pared by 4 bases and J by 5 bases, with 14 bases of the junction left unmatched. CDR3 in amino acids: CASSLGSRQGARETQYF. For the CDR3, the DNA is TGCGCCAGCAGCCTGGGGTCCCGACAGGGGGCCCGGGAGACCCAGTACTTC.

This chain connects TRBV18 to TRBJ2-5; maybe TRBD2 (5 bases). Looked up from germline, CDR1 is KGHSH and CDR2 is LQKENI. This CDR3 is 15 amino acids long. Between the trimmed V and J ends, which lost 6 bases and 3 bases, there was a span of 17 bases. CDR3 sequence: CASSAWGTREETQYF. The DNA of the CDR3 is TGTGCCAGCTCCGCATGGGGTACGAGGGAAGAGACCCAGTACTTC.

The J gene is TRBJ2-2, the V gene TRBV9; D unresolved. V was trimmed by 4 bases and J by 0 bases, leaving 10 bases between them. This CDR3 region has 15 residues. CDR1 SGDLS and CDR2 YYNGEE come from the germline V gene. The CDR3 here is CASSHGVANTGELFF. CDR3 DNA sequence: TGTGCCAGCAGCCATGGGGTCGCGAACACCGGGGAGCTGTTTTTT.

The J gene is TRBJ2-7, the V gene TRBV5-1, with a tentative D call TRBD1 (5 bases). Germline V gives CDR1 SGHRS, CDR2 YFSETQ. V was pared by 3 bases and J by 4 bases, with 17 bases between. The CDR3 spans 15 residues. The CDR3 sequence: CASSSEPGSSYEQYF. CDR3 DNA sequence: TGCGCCAGCAGCTCGGAGCCAGGGTCCTCGTACGAGCAGTACTTC.

V and J are TRBV10-3 and TRBJ2-1; 8 nucleotides line up with TRBD1. CDR3 size: 14 residues. Germline loops: CDR1 ENHRY, CDR2 SYGVKD. The ends lost 5 bases at V and 8 bases at J; junction bases unmatched: 8. The CDR3 spells CAISYGTGPDEQFF. The CDR3 region has the DNA TGTGCCATCAGTTATGGGACAGGCCCCGATGAGCAGTTCTTC.

The rearrangement links TRBV6-5 to TRBJ2-2; D might be TRBD1 (6 bases). V lost 5 bases to trimming and J lost 6 bases, with 10 bases between them. Germline CDR1 MNHEY, CDR2 SVGAGI. The CDR3 consists of 13 residues. The CDR3 DNA follows: TGTGCCAGCAGTGCAGGGGATGCCGGGGAGCTGTTTTTT. Its protein is CASSAGDAGELFF.

This clone occurred a few times. V usage is TRBV7-2 and J usage is TRBJ1-2; TRBD1 is a possible D gene (5 bases). Per the germline V gene, CDR1 is SGHTA and CDR2 is FQGNSA. CDR3 length: 14 amino acids. The germline V and J ends were trimmed by 1 base and 6 bases, with 12 bases remaining between them. The CDR3 region has the DNA TGTGCCAGCAGCTTAGACACAGGTGGGCATGGCTACACCTTC. Encoded protein: CASSLDTGGHGYTF.

CDR3 region: CASSYTSSQGEQFF. For the CDR3, the DNA is TGTGCCAGCAGTTACACCTCCTCGCAAGGTGAGCAGTTCTTC. This chain uses TRBV6-5 with TRBJ2-1; D gene uncertain. V shed 2 bases and J shed 9 bases, with 14 bases lying between them. Per germline, CDR1 MNHEY and CDR2 SVGAGI. The CDR3 is made up of 14 amino acids.

This chain joins TRBV7-9 and TRBJ1-2; D is unresolved. The CDR3 extends over 15 amino acids. The germline V gene has CDR1 SEHNR and CDR2 FQNEAQ (reference sequence). Trimming left V 5 bases short and J 2 bases short, with 15 bases between. CDR3 sequence reads: CASSPSGSGNYGYTF. In nucleotides, the CDR3 is TGTGCCAGCAGCCCTTCGGGTTCGGGAAACTATGGCTACACCTTC. Complete variable domain (other parts from reference TRBV7-9 and TRBJ1-2): DTGVSQNPRHKITKRGQNVTFRCDPISEHNRLYWYRQTLGQGPEFLTYFQNEAQLEKSRLLSDRFSAERPKGSFSTLEIQRTEQGDSAMYLCASSPSGSGNYGYTFGSGTRLTVV.

This rearrangement joins TRBV4-3 to TRBJ1-4; possibly TRBD1 for D (5 bases). The CDR3 is 15 amino acids. The V gene's germline CDR1 is LGHNA and CDR2 YSLEER. The ends were cut back, 1 base at V and 7 bases at J, with 13 bases in the middle. CDR3: CASSQGGGSGEKLFF. CDR3 bases: TGCGCCAGCAGCCAAGGTGGGGGATCGGGTGAAAAACTGTTTTTT.

This chain uses TRBV6-5 with TRBJ2-2; D gene ambiguous. CDR1 is MNHEY and CDR2 is SVGAGI in the germline V gene. The V and J ends lost 0 bases and 6 bases respectively, with 5 bases between them. The CDR3 totals 13 residues. CDR3 DNA sequence: TGTGCCAGCAGTTACTCGAAGTCCGGGGAGCTGTTTTTT. Its protein product is CASSYSKSGELFF.

The chain is built from TRBV5-1 and TRBJ1-5; D remains unclear. The germline V and J ends were trimmed by 6 bases and 11 bases, with 12 bases remaining between them. Germline lookup yields CDR1 SGHRS and CDR2 YFSETQ. The CDR3 contains 11 residues. CDR3 DNA: TGCGCCAGCATGGTGTTTTCGGCCCAGCATTTT. It codes for CASMVFSAQHF.

The chain joins TRBV5-1 to TRBJ2-2; D is unclear. Trimming removed 2 bases from V and 4 bases from J, with 12 bases in between. The CDR3 is 15 amino acids. Germline V CDR1 and CDR2: SGHRS, YFSETQ. The DNA of the CDR3 is TGCGCCAGCAGCTTCATGGGCGAAGGCACCGGGGAGCTGTTTTTT. Residues: CASSFMGEGTGELFF.